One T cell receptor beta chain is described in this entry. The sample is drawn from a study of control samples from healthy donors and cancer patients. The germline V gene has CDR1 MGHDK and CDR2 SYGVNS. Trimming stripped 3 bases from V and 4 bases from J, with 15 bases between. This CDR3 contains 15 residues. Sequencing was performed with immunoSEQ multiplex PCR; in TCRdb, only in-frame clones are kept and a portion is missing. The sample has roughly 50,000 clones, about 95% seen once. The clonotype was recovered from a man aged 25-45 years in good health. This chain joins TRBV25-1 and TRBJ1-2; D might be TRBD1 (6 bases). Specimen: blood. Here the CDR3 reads CASSELGGSVYGYTF. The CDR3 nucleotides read TGTGCCAGCAGTGAGCTAGGGGGGTCCGTCTATGGCTACACCTTC.